This T cell receptor beta chain was recorded in a study of blood T cell repertoires in COVID-19 (dated by TCRdb to 2018 to 2021). For context, the study as a whole: The collaborator samples originated in the United States, Italy and Spain and spanned the acute and convalescent phases of COVID-19. The samples were drawn from the first 160 participants of the ongoing ImmuneRACE study and from about 1,200 subjects provided by 6 global collaborators. The repertoires were released in a freely available public database intended as a resource for research on the immune response to SARS-CoV-2. Deeply sampled blood TCRbeta repertoires from subjects exposed to, actively infected with, or recovered from COVID-19 were included in the dataset. Where HLA class I and class II types were available, the types were taken from metadata supplied by the sample provider, not from assay-based typing. The prospective study material was composed of cDNA or gDNA derived from T cells, B-cell-depleted T cells, or PBMCs. Nearly every sample came with metadata listing a de-identified subject ID, COVID-19 status, age in years and sex. General findings and caveats noted by the study authors: The quantity of clinical and demographic metadata differed by source and by participant and was supplied without curation.

On this clone: Its antigen specificity is not known. Base qualities are not provided; no much larger clone lies one nucleotide away.

TCRbeta CDR3 regions were amplified from genomic DNA by means of the immunoSEQ Assay, a bias-controlled multiplex PCR. Under the source paper's analysis protocol: Nucleated cell counts per sample were estimated from amplification of reference gene primers within the assay. To quantify the absolute abundance of each unique TCRbeta CDR3 rearrangement, sequence reads were collapsed and filtered. Productive Simpson clonality was computed per sample as the square root of Simpson's diversity index over productive rearrangements. Held by TCRdb, this immuneACCESS table contains in-frame sequences only and omits some clones. Under half of the omission traces to an unresolved V gene where checked; the cause of the rest is unknown. Clonal size and the V and J genes are those of that table, whereas D and trimming came from the DNA. The sample table holds about 300,000 clones, of which roughly nine tenths were seen once. The top ten hold less than 6% of the sample.

In the prospective study, participants were roughly 18 to 90 years old, resided in about two dozen geographic areas of the United States, and were enrolled through a virtual design. Cohort assignment in the prospective study relied on participant-reported clinical history from a screening survey and a study questionnaire. Recovered participants in ImmuneRACE Cohort 3 were defined by two consecutive negative NP/OP PCR tests, clearance by a healthcare professional, or resolution of symptoms. In the prospective study, whole blood, serum and a nasopharyngeal or oropharyngeal swab were collected from each participant by mobile phlebotomists. Prospective study participants could optionally give additional blood draws and questionnaires over an approximately two-month period. Before DNA extraction, prospective study blood samples were shipped either frozen or at room temperature. The sequence was collected from a woman in her thirties who had recovered from COVID-19. The specimen was PBMCs or T cells enriched from blood (not recorded which).

The CDR3 here reads CASSVGTGSYEQYF. The DNA sequence is as follows: TGCGCCAGCAGTGTAGGGACAGGGAGCTACGAGCAGTACTTC. The chain links TRBV10-2 with TRBJ2-7, with 9 bases in between that match TRBD1. Trimmed from V: 4 bases; trimmed from J: 3 bases; junction bases lacking a gene match: 4. CDR1 is given as WSHSY and CDR2 as SAAADI, both from the germline V gene. Taken from cysteine to phenylalanine, the CDR3 has 14 residues. Only the CDR3 DNA is retained, 42 bases long and in frame from the first base.